This T cell receptor beta chain was documented in a study of T-cell reconstitution after alpha-beta-depleted transplantation in children (TCRdb year 2016). Broadly, across the study: T-cell immune reconstitution after TCRalphabeta/CD19-depleted allogeneic hematopoietic cell transplantation in children was quantitatively tracked in the study by means of TCR repertoire profiling.

General conclusions and limits of the study: Hyperexpanded clone frequencies declined over subsequent months; after one year, T-cell counts and TCRbeta diversity were mostly attributed to newly produced T cells. The apparently early recovery of alphabetaT-cell counts about two months after transplant reportedly depended on only several hundred rapidly expanded clones that came from non-depleted graft cells. In some patients, high TCRbeta diversity at day 60 was attributed to recipient T cells and intrathymic progenitors that had survived conditioning.

Note on this clonotype: Its antigen target is currently unknown. The input lacks base qualities; no much larger clone sits a single base away.

The sample's treatment or condition label, decoded: allogeneic hematopoietic cell transplantation with graft depleted of TCRalphabeta T cells and CD19 B cells. The transplant recipients were children given TCRalphabeta/CD19-depleted allogeneic hematopoietic cell grafts. The library came from PCR. The instrument given in TCRdb is Illumina HiSeq 2500. TCR library preparation used molecular barcoding, with unique molecular identifiers applied to normalize quantification of the TCRbeta repertoire. The raw public data were reprocessed by TCRdb itself: fastp quality trimming at Q25, MiXCR clonotype calling, in-frame beta chains only. Each CDR3 protein appears once, grouped with its most common genes and DNA. This sample lists 450,000 to 550,000 distinct CDR3 sequences; approximately 10% were detected once. The top ten clones comprise 14% of the sample. This clonotype was sampled from a female patient under 10 years old who had a stem cell transplant for aplastic anemia, so the T cells may come from the graft donor. The source was PBMCs, mostly from graft donor cells, collected 180 days after TCRalphabeta/CD19-depleted stem cell transplant.

The nucleotides are TGTGCCAGCAGCCAGCCCGCGGGACTGAGCTCCTACGAGCAGTACTTC. This translates into CASSQPAGLSSYEQYF. The chain is assembled from TRBV13 and TRBJ2-7; a tentative D match to TRBD2 spans 6 bases. CDR1 PRHDT and CDR2 FYEKMQ were looked up in the germline V gene (reference sequence). The CDR3 covers 16 residues, taking in both the cysteine and the phenylalanine. This entry keeps only the CDR3 DNA: 48 bases, framed from base 1. V is cut by 5 bases and J by 0 bases, and the space between the germline ends is 17 bases.